This T cell receptor beta chain emerged from a study of early T cells in non-severe SARS-CoV-2 infection. TCRdb reanalysed the 5' RACE reads using MiXCR and keeps one entry per CDR3 protein. Among about 80,000 distinct CDR3 sequences listed, more than 10% were seen once. The V end was cut by 2 bases, the J end by 4 bases, with 5 bases between. The CDR3 has 12 residues. V usage is TRBV12-3 or TRBV12-4 and J usage is TRBJ1-2; D remains ambiguous. Specimen: whole blood, collected at baseline. This sequence was found in an adult who was a healthcare worker with PCR-confirmed SARS-CoV-2 infection or an uninfected control (not recorded which). The donor label of this sample is uncertain. CDR3 coding DNA: TGTGCCAGCAGTTTAATCGGCTATGGCTACACCTTC. This sequence encodes CASSLIGYGYTF.